These 25 T cell receptor beta chains share one sample of origin, sequenced in a study of blood T cell repertoires in COVID-19. Clones were sequenced by immunoSEQ multiplex PCR, and TCRdb holds only the in-frame ones, with some missing. In the table there are approximately 190,000 clones, about four fifths of which are singletons. The sample taken for sequencing was PBMCs or T cells enriched from blood (not recorded which). These receptor sequences come from a young woman who had been exposed to COVID-19.

V gene TRBV5-4 combines with J gene TRBJ2-3, with a weak D call TRBD2 (6 bases). This CDR3 is 17 amino acids long. The germline V and J ends were trimmed by 3 bases and 4 bases, with 21 bases remaining between them. Germline lookup yields CDR1 SGHNT and CDR2 YYREEE (reference sequence). This CDR3 is CASSSQLGGGSPDTQYF. DNA for the CDR3: TGTGCCAGCAGCTCCCAACTCGGTGGAGGGTCCCCAGATACGCAGTATTTT.

The J gene is TRBJ1-2, the V gene TRBV7-6, with 7 bases matching TRBD1. CDR3 length equals 13 residues. Losses at the gene ends were 1 base for V and 14 bases for J; bases not matched to a gene: 10. Germline assignment: CDR1 SGHVS and CDR2 FNYEAQ. CDR3 sequence reads: CASSLGQGSSMTF. The CDR3 DNA sequence: TGTGCCAGCAGCTTAGGACAGGGTTCCTCTATGACCTTC.

The V call is TRBV19, the J call TRBJ1-2, with 7 bases identical to TRBD1. With 5 bases clipped from V and 5 bases from J, the junction kept 11 bases outside the gene matches. Germline values: CDR1 LNHDA, CDR2 SQIVND (reference sequence). The CDR3 sequence is 15 residues long. CDR3 sequence: CASSGVTGNGYGYTF. DNA of the CDR3: TGTGCCAGTAGTGGTGTGACAGGGAACGGGTATGGCTACACCTTC.

The chain employs TRBV27 and TRBJ2-7; TRBD1 might be the D (5 bases). The CDR3 consists of 17 residues. Germline-derived CDR1 and CDR2 are MNHEY and SMNVEV (reference sequence). Between the trimmed V and J ends, which lost 0 bases and 4 bases, there was a span of 19 bases. The chain's CDR3 is CASSLSPLTVSPYEQYF. The CDR3 region has the DNA TGTGCCAGCAGTTTATCGCCCCTGACAGTTTCTCCTTACGAGCAGTACTTC.

The chain joins TRBV7-9 to TRBJ1-3; 8 bases fit TRBD1. CDR3 length: 15 amino acids. Trimming took 3 bases from V and 3 from J; bases not matched to a gene: 4. Germline loops: CDR1 SEHNR, CDR2 FQNEAQ (reference sequence). The CDR3: CASSFGQGYGNTIYF. The CDR3 DNA reads as TGTGCCAGCAGCTTTGGACAGGGTTATGGAAACACCATATATTTT.

This clone was seen a few times. V and J are TRBV2 and TRBJ2-1; D call uncertain. Germline loops: CDR1 SNHLY, CDR2 FYNNEI. The CDR3 consists of 13 residues. Deletions cut 2 bases from V and 7 bases from J, with 9 bases between. The CDR3 bases are TGTGCCAGCAGTGAATGGTGGGCTAATGAGCAGTTCTTC. It encodes CASSEWWANEQFF. The variable domain in full, completed from reference TRBV2 and TRBJ2-1, reads EPEVTQTPSHQVTQMGQEVILRCVPISNHLYFYWYRQILGQKVEFLVSFYNNEISEKSEIFDDQFSVERPDGSNFTLKIRSTKLEDSAMYFCASSEWWANEQFFGPGTRLTVL.

This rearrangement joins TRBV6-5 to TRBJ1-2; D might be TRBD1 (5 bases). This CDR3 region has 13 residues. CDR1 is MNHEY and CDR2 is SVGAGI in the germline V gene. The V end was cut by 7 bases, the J end by 6 bases, with 15 bases between. CDR3 nucleotide sequence: TGTGCCAGCAAATATGGCCGGGGGGATGGCTACACCTTC. This encodes CASKYGRGDGYTF.

The rearrangement uses TRBV6-1 and TRBJ2-6; D not resolved. The germline gives CDR1 MNHNS, CDR2 SASEGT. There are 12 residues in the CDR3. V was shortened by 2 bases and J by 12 bases, with 8 bases between the two germline ends. CDR3 sequence: CASSEQTSVLTF. The DNA for the CDR3 is TGTGCCAGCAGTGAACAAACATCCGTCCTGACTTTC.

V is TRBV27 and J is TRBJ1-2, with D unclear. V dropped 1 base and J dropped 7 bases, with 13 bases sitting between them. The CDR3 has 14 residues. CDR1 and CDR2 (germline): MNHEY, SMNVEV (reference sequence). CDR3 bases: TGTGCCAGCAGTTTATTCGGTCAGGCGCCTGGCTACACCTTC. Amino acids: CASSLFGQAPGYTF.

V and J are TRBV4-3 and TRBJ1-4, with D perhaps TRBD1 (5 bases). V was cut by 5 bases and J by 7 bases, with 23 bases left in between. Germline values: CDR1 LGHNA, CDR2 YSLEER. The CDR3 runs 17 residues. In nucleotides, the CDR3 is TGCGCCAGCAGCTCCAAGATCCCCGGGGGTTCTCGTGAAAAACTGTTTTTT. Its protein product is CASSSKIPGGSREKLFF.

The chain has TRBV4-3 and TRBJ2-3; 10 nucleotides align to TRBD2. J gave up 3 bases and V 5 bases, and 8 bases lay outside the gene matches. Germline assignment: CDR1 LGHNA and CDR2 YSLEER. This CDR3 spans 16 amino acids. DNA of the CDR3: TGCGCCAGCAGCAACGTAGCGGGGGGCGAAACAGATACGCAGTATTTT. It is translated as CASSNVAGGETDTQYF.

The rearrangement uses TRBV19 and TRBJ1-5, with D unclear. Germline V lookup: CDR1 LNHDA, CDR2 SQIVND (reference sequence). The CDR3 covers 14 residues. V lost 4 bases and J 0 bases, leaving 7 bases between the germline ends. CDR3 in amino acids: CASSRQNSNQPQHF. In nucleotides, the CDR3 is TGTGCCAGTAGTAGACAAAATAGCAATCAGCCCCAGCATTTT.

V usage is TRBV6-5 and J usage is TRBJ2-7; D possibly corresponds to TRBD1 (6 bases). CDR3 length: 12 residues. Germline lookup yields CDR1 MNHEY and CDR2 SVGAGI. V was pared by 6 bases and J by 4 bases, with 10 bases between. The CDR3 protein is CASSGTNYEQYF. In nucleotides, the CDR3 is TGTGCCAGCAGCGGGACAAATTACGAGCAGTACTTC.

This chain links TRBV9 with TRBJ2-7, with D possibly TRBD2 on 5 matching bases. This CDR3 contains 16 residues. Looked up from germline, CDR1 is SGDLS and CDR2 is YYNGEE. The V end was cut by 4 bases, the J end by 0 bases, with 17 bases between. CDR3: CASSPSFIEPSYEQYF. The CDR3 DNA reads as TGTGCCAGCAGCCCTAGCTTTATAGAACCCTCCTACGAGCAGTACTTC.

The chain combines TRBV5-6 with TRBJ1-5; a possible D gene is TRBD1 (6 bases). Germline assignment: CDR1 SGHDT and CDR2 YYEEEE. CDR3 length: 15 amino acids. V was pared by 3 bases and J by 4 bases, with 14 bases between. The CDR3 is CASSWGQGRNQPQHF. The CDR3 coding sequence is TGTGCCAGCAGCTGGGGGCAGGGAAGGAATCAGCCCCAGCATTTT. Based on the CDR3 plus reference TRBV5-6 and TRBJ1-5, the full variable domain is DAGVTQSPTHLIKTRGQQVTLRCSPKSGHDTVSWYQQALGQGPQFIFQYYEEEERQRGNFPDRFSGHQFPNYSSELNVNALLLGDSALYLCASSWGQGRNQPQHFGDGTRLSIL.

The V gene is TRBV29-1, the J gene TRBJ2-7; D not resolved. Germline V gene sequence: CDR1 SQVTM, CDR2 ANQGSEA. Trimming removed 6 bases from V and 4 bases from J, with 10 bases in between. This CDR3 region has 11 residues. CDR3 coding DNA: TGCAGCGTGTGGCAGAGGTACGAGCAGTACTTC. Its protein product is CSVWQRYEQYF.

The J gene is TRBJ1-5, the V gene TRBV10-3, with 8 bases identical to TRBD1. The germline V gene has CDR1 ENHRY and CDR2 SYGVKD. V gave up 6 bases and J gave up 7 bases; unmatched junction bases: 14. CDR3 length: 16 residues. The CDR3 DNA is TGTGCCATCAGCGCGACGGGACAGGCCAGTAACCAGCCCCAGCATTTT. Translated, it gives CAISATGQASNQPQHF.

The rearrangement joins TRBV5-1 to TRBJ2-3, with D tentatively TRBD2 (5 bases). This CDR3 spans 14 amino acids. Germline V gives CDR1 SGHRS, CDR2 YFSETQ. The V and J ends lost 3 bases and 2 bases respectively, with 10 bases between them. CDR3 bases: TGCGCCAGCAGCTCCCGGACTCTCACAGATACGCAGTATTTT. Its translation: CASSSRTLTDTQYF. Complete variable domain (other parts from reference TRBV5-1 and TRBJ2-3): KAGVTQTPRYLIKTRGQQVTLSCSPISGHRSVSWYQQTPGQGLQFLFEYFSETQRNKGNFPGRFSGRQFSNSRSEMNVSTLELGDSALYLCASSSRTLTDTQYFGPGTRLTVL.

The chain's CDR3 is CASSQTTSGGAKQYF. In nucleotides, the CDR3 is TGCGCCAGCAGCCAAACGACTAGCGGGGGGGCTAAGCAGTACTTC. The V gene is TRBV4-1, the J gene TRBJ2-7; TRBD2 agrees at 14 bases. This CDR3 comprises 15 residues. Germline-derived CDR1 and CDR2 are MGHRA and YSYEKL. V dropped 2 bases and J dropped 8; count of bases not matched to a gene: 5.

This chain links TRBV7-2 with TRBJ1-5, with D uncertain. This CDR3 has 15 residues. The V gene's germline CDR1 is SGHTA and CDR2 FQGNSA. V was clipped by 2 bases and J by 0 bases, with 8 bases between them. CDR3 DNA: TGTGCCAGCAGCTTACGGGGAAATAGCAATCAGCCCCAGCATTTT. It codes for CASSLRGNSNQPQHF.

The chain recombines TRBV30 with TRBJ1-2, with D perhaps matching TRBD1 (6 bases). The V and J ends lost 8 bases and 7 bases respectively, with 17 bases between them. CDR3 size: 12 residues. Per germline, CDR1 GTSNPN and CDR2 SVGIG (reference sequence). This CDR3 reads CAGVGGARGYTF. CDR3 DNA: TGTGCCGGGGTAGGGGGGGCTCGTGGCTACACCTTC.

The table lists this clone with a few counts. The chain joins TRBV10-1 to TRBJ1-2; a possible D gene is TRBD1 (6 bases). Germline V CDR1 and CDR2: WNHNN, SYGVQD (reference sequence). The V end lost 2 bases, the J end lost 2 bases, and 15 bases lay between the germline ends. The CDR3 spans 16 residues. The CDR3 DNA reads TGCGCCAGCAGTGAGAGGGGGGGCAGCTTGAACTATGGCTACACCTTC. Its translation is CASSERGGSLNYGYTF.

The rearrangement uses TRBV5-1 and TRBJ1-2; D remains unclear. The CDR3 spans 14 residues. Germline V gene sequence: CDR1 SGHRS, CDR2 YFSETQ. V gave up 1 base and J gave up 6 bases, with 13 bases separating them. The DNA of the CDR3 is TGCGCCAGCAGCTTGTATCGGTCCTCGGATGGCTACACCTTC. Translated: CASSLYRSSDGYTF.

The rearrangement joins TRBV7-9 to TRBJ1-4, with a weak D call TRBD1 (5 bases). V was trimmed by 5 bases and J by 4 bases, leaving 11 bases between them. Looked up from germline, CDR1 is SEHNR and CDR2 is FQNEAQ (reference sequence). The CDR3 is made up of 14 amino acids. The CDR3 region has the DNA TGTGCCAGCAGCCCACAGGCCGATAATGAAAAACTGTTTTTT. Its translation: CASSPQADNEKLFF.

This clone was counted a single time. V gene TRBV9 combines with J gene TRBJ2-3; the match to TRBD2 covers 15 bases. This CDR3 is 17 amino acids long. The junction had 9 bases not matched to a gene; V was cut back by 4 bases and J by 6 bases. Germline V gene sequence: CDR1 SGDLS, CDR2 YYNGEE. CDR3 loop: CASSPRTSGGAADTQYF. The CDR3 region has the DNA TGTGCCAGCAGCCCCCGGACTAGCGGGGGGGCCGCGGATACGCAGTATTTT.